The T cell receptor beta chain under discussion was sequenced for a study of blood T cell repertoires in COVID-19. About the study: Specimens from acute and convalescent COVID-19 originated in the United States, Italy and Spain. PBMCs, B-cell-depleted T cells, or T cells provided the cDNA or gDNA that made up the material.

The CDR3 has 16 amino acids. V was clipped by 6 bases and J by 1 base, with 19 bases between them. CDR1 and CDR2 (germline): LNHDA, SQIVND (reference sequence). Study processing details: Reference gene primer amplification gave estimated nucleated cell counts. Using immunoSEQ multiplex PCR, the repertoire was profiled, and TCRdb retains in-frame clones only, with some absent. The V and J calls and clone size were taken over from that table, and D and trimming were inferred from the DNA. Of roughly 200,000 clones in the sample, approximately 85% were seen once. The J gene is TRBJ2-7, the V gene TRBV19, with D maybe TRBD1 (7 bases). Sample: peripheral blood. The receptor was isolated from a woman older than 75 with acute or convalescent COVID-19. CDR3 bases: TGTGCCAGTAGCCGACGCGGGACAGACCTTTCCTACGAGCAGTACTTC. Translation gives CASSRRGTDLSYEQYF.